The rows below give T cell receptor beta chains drawn from one sample of a study of T cell clonotyping in hematopoietic cell transplantation. Produced via immunoSEQ multiplex PCR; TCRdb's table is partial and in-frame only. Among about 76,000 clones, almost 97% were seen once, and the ten largest hold around 1.7%. The specimen was peripheral blood mononuclear cells, collected before stem cell transplant. The receptors were sampled from a woman aged 50 to 65 with acute myeloid leukemia. Some clones in this sample may be carry-over from other donors' samples. Both conserved end residues are part of each CDR3. A D gene is named only where the DNA matches it firmly. Some rows have no size entry. The others give once, few or many, or a class for an expanded clone.

d_call: TRBD1
clone_size: NA
v_call: TRBV28
j_call: TRBJ1-5
cdr3_nt: TGTGCCAGCAGTTCCCATCGGCCCAACAGGGGTAATCAGCCCCAGCATTTT
cdr3_aa: CASSSHRPNRGNQPQHF

d_call: NA
clone_size: NA
v_call: TRBV5-6
j_call: TRBJ1-6
cdr3_nt: TGTGCCAGCAGCTTGGTACAGGGTATCTCACCCCTCCACTTT
cdr3_aa: CASSLVQGISPLHF

d_call: NA
clone_size: NA
v_call: TRBV6-5
j_call: TRBJ1-1
cdr3_nt: TGTGCCAGCAGGGAGAATGGACAGTCGAACACTGAAGCTTTCTTT
cdr3_aa: CASRENGQSNTEAFF

d_call: TRBD1
clone_size: NA
v_call: TRBV5-4
j_call: TRBJ1-4
cdr3_nt: TGTGCCAGCAGCGGCGGACAGGGGGCTGTGGAAAAACTGTTTTTT
cdr3_aa: CASSGGQGAVEKLFF

d_call: NA
clone_size: NA
v_call: TRBV29-1
j_call: TRBJ1-1
cdr3_nt: TGCAGCGGGGGGACCGACACTGAAGCTTTCTTT
cdr3_aa: CSGGTDTEAFF

d_call: TRBD2
clone_size: once
v_call: TRBV29-1
j_call: TRBJ2-1
cdr3_nt: TGCAGCGTTGCCCCCCGGGGGCGGGGGGAATCACTATCGAGTTACAATGAGCAGTTCTTC
cdr3_aa: CSVAPRGRGESLSSYNEQFF

d_call: NA
clone_size: NA
v_call: TRBV30
j_call: TRBJ1-5
cdr3_nt: TGTGCCTGGAGCGCGGGGGGGGGTCGGCAGCCCCAGCATTTT
cdr3_aa: CAWSAGGGRQPQHF

d_call: TRBD2
clone_size: NA
v_call: TRBV11-2
j_call: TRBJ2-3
cdr3_nt: TGTGCCAGCAGCTTTGCCCGGACTAGCGGGAGTGTAAGTTGGTATTTT
cdr3_aa: CASSFARTSGSVSWYF

d_call: NA
clone_size: NA
v_call: TRBV28
j_call: TRBJ1-5
cdr3_nt: TGTGCCAGCAGTCCTCGGGGGCTCCAGCCCCAGCATTTT
cdr3_aa: CASSPRGLQPQHF

d_call: NA
clone_size: NA
v_call: TRBV19
j_call: TRBJ1-5
cdr3_nt: TGTGCCAGTAGCGGACAGTATAGCAATCAGCCCCAGCATTTT
cdr3_aa: CASSGQYSNQPQHF

d_call: NA
clone_size: once
v_call: TRBV30
j_call: TRBJ1-2
cdr3_nt: TGTGCCTGGAATTTGGAAGGGTTGGTTGGCTACACCTTC
cdr3_aa: CAWNLEGLVGYTF

d_call: NA
clone_size: NA
v_call: TRBV6-5
j_call: TRBJ1-2
cdr3_nt: TGTGCCAGCAGTTTTGCCGGGAGAAACTATGGCTACACCTTC
cdr3_aa: CASSFAGRNYGYTF

d_call: NA
clone_size: NA
v_call: TRBV5-1
j_call: TRBJ2-3
cdr3_nt: TGCGCCAGCAGCTTTGCAGGAGTAGATACGCAGTATTTT
cdr3_aa: CASSFAGVDTQYF

d_call: NA
clone_size: NA
v_call: TRBV19
j_call: TRBJ1-2
cdr3_nt: TGTGCCAGTAGTATGAGGAGTATCTACTATGGCTACACCTTC
cdr3_aa: CASSMRSIYYGYTF

d_call: NA
clone_size: NA
v_call: TRBV11-2
j_call: TRBJ2-1
cdr3_nt: TGTGCCAGCAGCTTAGCGGGGGTATACAATGAGCAGTTCTTC
cdr3_aa: CASSLAGVYNEQFF